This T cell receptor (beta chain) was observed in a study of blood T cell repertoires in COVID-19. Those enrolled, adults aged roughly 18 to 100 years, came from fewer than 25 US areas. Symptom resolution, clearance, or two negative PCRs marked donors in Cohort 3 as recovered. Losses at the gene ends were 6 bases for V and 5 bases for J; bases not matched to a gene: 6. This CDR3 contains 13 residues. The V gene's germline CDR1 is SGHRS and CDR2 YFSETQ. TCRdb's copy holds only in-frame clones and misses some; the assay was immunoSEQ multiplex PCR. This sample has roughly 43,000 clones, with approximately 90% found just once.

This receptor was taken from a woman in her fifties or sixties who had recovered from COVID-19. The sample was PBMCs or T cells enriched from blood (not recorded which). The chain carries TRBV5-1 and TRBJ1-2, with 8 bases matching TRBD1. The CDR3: CASTIGQGYGYTF. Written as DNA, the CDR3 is TGCGCCAGCACCATCGGACAGGGATATGGCTACACCTTC.